This record looks at one T cell receptor beta chain sequence and its context. The antigen it binds to is not known. Base qualities are not provided; no much larger clone lies one nucleotide away. Distinct nucleotide sequences in the sample also encode this CDR3. Cut back by 7 bases and 5 bases, the V and J ends lie 20 bases apart. There are 15 amino acids in the CDR3, from cysteine to phenylalanine inclusive. Only CDR3 DNA remains: 45 bases, in frame from the first base. CDR1 and CDR2 were assigned from the germline V gene (reference sequence) as MNHEY and SMNVEV. The intended sense of this specimen's treatment or condition label: randomized to nivolumab then ipilimumab (arm A) or the reverse (arm B). None of the trial patients had been given prior DNA-damaging chemotherapy. Live CD3+CD8+ cells negative for CD19 and CD56 were sorted from thawed PBMCs on a FACS Aria II flow cytometer. CheckMate 064, a randomized, open-label phase II trial of sequential checkpoint blockade, was the source of the samples, all of which came from patients with melanoma. Peripheral blood mononuclear cells were collected by leukapheresis, purified using Ficoll-Paque, and frozen in human serum containing about 10% DMSO. Right after sorting, the blood CD3+CD8+ cells were verified to be >95% pure, and DNA extraction followed.

TCRbeta CDR3 regions were immunosequenced from genomic DNA with the immunoSEQ Assay. Before high-throughput sequencing, the genomic DNA was amplified using bias-controlled multiplex PCR. The published analysis was carried out like this. To quantify the absolute abundance of each unique TCRbeta CDR3 region, the sequences were collapsed and filtered. Clonality, defined as 1 minus Pielou's evenness, was calculated using productive rearrangements only. A previously published method was used to identify clones whose frequencies were significantly greater in on-treatment samples than in baseline samples. Held by TCRdb, this immuneACCESS table contains in-frame sequences only and omits some clones. Under half of the omission traces to an unresolved V gene where checked; the cause of the rest is unknown. V, J and clone size reflect that table, while D and trimming were determined from the DNA. Recorded for this sample are under 20,000 clones; 70% to 80% of them occurred a single time. Together, the top ten hold over 9.5% of the sample.

The sample originates from a study of sequential checkpoint blockade in melanoma (dated by TCRdb to the late 2010s). Concerning the study at large: Using 1:1 randomization, the trial assigned patients either to first-line nivolumab followed by ipilimumab (arm A) or to ipilimumab followed by nivolumab (arm B). Maintenance nivolumab came after both trial sequences.

On the study overall, not on this receptor specifically: The response-prediction model combining TCR metrics and mutation burden needs validation in larger, independent patient cohorts.

The sequence joins TRBV27 to TRBJ1-2; the D segment cannot be called with confidence. The sample here was CD8+ T cells sorted from blood (inferred from file names), taken from a patient given nivolumab and ipilimumab in sequence. This clonotype was sampled from a human donor with melanoma. Here the CDR3 is given as CASTLQSGGLYGYTF. The sequenced DNA is TGTGCCAGCACCCTTCAGTCGGGTGGATTGTATGGCTACACCTTC.